This T cell receptor beta chain was recorded in a study of OX40 agonist ivuxolimab in advanced cancers. General study findings and limits: At doses 0.1 to 3.0 mg/kg, CD4+ and CD8+ clones expanded.

Comment on this clone: Its antigen remains unknown.

Only in-frame clones appear in the TCRdb table, and some are missing; sequencing was by immunoSEQ multiplex PCR. The data hold approximately 33,000 clones, with approximately 89% observed a single time. From germline, CDR1 is SGHAT and CDR2 FQNNGV. V lost 5 bases and J 7 bases, leaving 23 bases between the germline ends. The CDR3 runs 16 residues. The clonotype originates from an adult with an advanced solid tumor such as melanoma, head and neck, liver or kidney cancer. Source: CD4+ or CD8+ T cells sorted from blood, taken in a trial of the OX40 agonist ivuxolimab. This chain uses TRBV11-2 with TRBJ1-2; a possible D gene is TRBD1 (6 bases). CDR3 residues: CASSPNPQTGMGGYTF. The CDR3 DNA reads as TGTGCCAGCAGCCCTAACCCCCAAACAGGGATGGGTGGCTACACCTTC.